This T cell receptor beta chain was identified during a study of blood T cell repertoires in COVID-19. Whole-study context: The study drew acute and convalescent COVID-19 samples from the United States, Italy and Spain. The cDNA or gDNA used as material had been derived from T cells, B-cell-depleted T cells, or PBMCs.

V trimming: 4 bases; J trimming: 9 bases; junction bases outside the gene matches: 9. The germline gives CDR1 WNHNN, CDR2 SYGVQD (reference sequence). The CDR3 contains 14 residues. Recruited during active infection, patients (from Seattle) were subsequently followed longitudinally. Original analysis: Reference gene primer amplification yielded estimated nucleated cell counts. Repertoires were generated with immunoSEQ multiplex PCR, while TCRdb's copy carries only in-frame clones and drops some. V, J and clone size are taken as reported in that table, and D and trimming were inferred from the DNA itself. The sample carries roughly 150,000 clones, roughly four fifths recorded once.

This TCR came from a woman of 80 years or more with COVID-19, enrolled during active disease. This chain connects TRBV10-1 to TRBJ2-1; 7 nucleotides align to TRBD2. The sample consisted of peripheral blood. This chain's CDR3 is CASSAPGLTGEQFF. For the CDR3, the DNA is TGCGCCAGCAGTGCACCGGGACTAACCGGTGAGCAGTTCTTC.